What follows describes a single T cell receptor (beta chain). Its specificity is unknown. The PCR had 60 Vbeta and 13 Jbeta primers. Sequencing used immunoSEQ multiplex PCR; TCRdb keeps in-frame clones, though not all of them. This table has some 110,000 clones, roughly 70% appearing once. This sample was included in a study of cytomegalovirus exposure and HLA in healthy donors. Whole-study findings and limits: Among TCR sequences, most were rare, though some public TCRs appeared in many donors.

From germline, CDR1 is WSHSY and CDR2 SAAADI. The germline V and J ends were trimmed by 0 bases and 10 bases, with 18 bases remaining between them. The length of the CDR3 is 15 residues. The V gene is TRBV10-2, the J gene TRBJ1-1, with D possibly matching TRBD1 (6 bases). The sequencing sample was made of PBMCs. The TCR sequence derives from a man under 40 in good health and CMV-seropositive. This chain's CDR3 is CASSESQAPRGRAFF. The CDR3 coding sequence is TGCGCCAGCAGTGAGTCCCAAGCGCCCAGGGGTCGAGCTTTCTTT.